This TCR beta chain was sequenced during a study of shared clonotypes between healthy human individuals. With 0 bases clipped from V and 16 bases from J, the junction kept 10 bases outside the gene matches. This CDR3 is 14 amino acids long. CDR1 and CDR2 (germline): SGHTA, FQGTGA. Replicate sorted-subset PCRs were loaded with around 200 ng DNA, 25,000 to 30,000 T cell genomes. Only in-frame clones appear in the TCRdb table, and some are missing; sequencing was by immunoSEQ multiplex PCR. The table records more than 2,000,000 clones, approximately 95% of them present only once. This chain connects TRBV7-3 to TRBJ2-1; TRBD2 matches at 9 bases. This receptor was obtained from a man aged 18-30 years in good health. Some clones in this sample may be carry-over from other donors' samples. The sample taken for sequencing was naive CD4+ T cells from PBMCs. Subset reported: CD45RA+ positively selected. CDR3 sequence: CASSLTGLAGVSFF. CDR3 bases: TGTGCCAGCAGCTTAACGGGTTTAGCGGGAGTATCCTTCTTC.